This T cell receptor (beta chain) was found in a study of early T cells in non-severe SARS-CoV-2 infection (dated by TCRdb to the early 2020s). With regard to the full study: Because TCR sequencing was done on bulk RNA from unsorted whole blood, the alpha and beta chains could not be paired. What the authors observed across the whole study: Matching against VDJdb was skewed toward anti-spike CD8 responses, likely underestimated virus-specific expansions, and missed private and CD4 specificities.

Ten or more counts support this clonotype. Its antigen target is currently unknown. One base away there is no much larger clone; base qualities are not given. Trimming leaves V shorter by 6 bases and J shorter by 7 bases, with the junction holding 2 bases beyond the gene matches. CDR1 and CDR2, per the germline V gene, are SQVTM and ANQGSEA. The CDR3 spans 13 residues, from the cysteine through the phenylalanine. Just CDR3 DNA is preserved here, 39 bases in frame from base 1. The protocol used for the library was 5' RACE. These reads were obtained on a NextSeq 500. In the TCR library protocol, unique molecular identifiers were attached to individual cDNA molecules to correct for PCR bias and sequencing error. Both TCR alpha and beta chains were sequenced, and tight co-correlation was observed between alpha and beta sequence abundances in each sample. The study's processing was this. Decombinator V4 was used to annotate TCR sequences for V gene, J gene and CDR3. Expanded TCRs were defined as changing significantly between any two time points under a Poisson model with p below 0.0001. TCR abundances were normalised to the total number of TCRs sequenced per sample and were expressed as counts per million. TRAV1-2 paired with TRAJ12, TRAJ20 or TRAJ33 defined MAIT TCRs, while TRAV10 paired with TRAJ18 defined iNKT TCRs. VDJdb, accessed 1 November 2021, was searched for CMV, EBV and SARS-CoV-2 annotated TCRs, with TCRs annotated for multiple antigens excluded. TCRdb cleaned the public reads at Q25 with fastp, built clones with MiXCR and kept in-frame beta chains. Each CDR3 protein appears once, grouped with its most common genes and DNA. Here the V and J calls rest on TCRdb's processing, not on the authors' analysis. The sample table holds fewer than 30,000 distinct CDR3 sequences, of which approximately 5.3% were seen once. The top ten hold 4% to 5.5% of the sample.

A case-control design nested within a healthcare worker cohort in London, UK, was used, with weekly nasopharyngeal swab PCR tests and blood sampling performed. Between 23 and 31 March 2020, the week of the UK lockdown, healthcare workers were enrolled and then followed up weekly for as long as 16 weeks. Sample: whole blood. This clonotype was sampled from an adult who was a healthcare worker with PCR-confirmed SARS-CoV-2 infection or an uninfected control (not recorded which). The V and J segments used are TRBV29-1 and TRBJ1-6, with TRBD1 identical over 11 junction bases. The CDR3 loop reads CSVGQGGNSPLHF. The nucleotide sequence reads as follows: TGCAGCGTGGGACAGGGGGGCAATTCACCCCTCCACTTT.